Shown below are 21 T cell receptor beta chains from a single sample sequenced in a study of beta chain features in type 1 diabetes. Expressed TCRB transcripts got sequenced, as all isolated RNA was reverse transcribed. The protocol was immunoSEQ multiplex PCR, while the TCRdb copy is restricted to in-frame clones and leaves out a portion. The table shows around 300,000 clones, with 7% to 9% occurring only once. The sequencing sample was made of central memory CD4+ T cells from blood. These receptors all come from a woman in her late teens or twenties in good health.

This clone came up a few times. The J gene is TRBJ1-5, the V gene TRBV6-4, with 7 bases matching TRBD1. V shed 8 bases and J 0 bases; nucleotides not matched to a gene: 4. The CDR3 consists of 14 residues. CDR1 and CDR2 (germline): MRHNA, SNTAGT. CDR3 residues: CASDRADSNQPQHF. CDR3 DNA sequence: TGTGCCAGCGACAGGGCGGATAGCAATCAGCCCCAGCATTTT.

V and J are TRBV6-5 and TRBJ2-5; D not resolved. CDR1 and CDR2 from the germline V gene are MNHEY and SVGAGI. Trimming cost V 2 bases and J 7 bases, with 11 bases left between them. CDR3 length equals 13 residues. In DNA, the CDR3 is TGTGCCAGCAGTTACGGCCGAGAGACGACCCAGTACTTC. This gives the protein CASSYGRETTQYF.

The rearrangement links TRBV5-6 to TRBJ1-1; D ambiguous. The CDR3 consists of 12 residues. V dropped 1 base and J dropped 8 bases, with 9 bases sitting between them. Germline-derived CDR1 and CDR2 are SGHDT and YYEEEE. The DNA for the CDR3 is TGTGCCAGCAGCTTGTTTCCGGAAGAAGCTTTCTTT. This sequence encodes CASSLFPEEAFF.

The V call is TRBV28, the J call TRBJ2-7; D may match TRBD1 or TRBD2 (5 bases each). V was clipped by 6 bases and J by 0 bases, with 21 bases between them. This CDR3 is built from 17 residues. The germline V gene encodes CDR1 MDHEN and CDR2 SYDVKM. The CDR3 loop reads CASSSQGPGRTSYEQYV. The CDR3 DNA reads TGTGCCAGCAGCAGCCAAGGACCGGGGCGGACCTCCTACGAGCAGTACGTC.

This CDR3 is CASSRRRGQETQYF. The CDR3 DNA reads TGTGCCAGCAGCCGCCGCCGTGGCCAAGAGACCCAGTACTTC. The V and J genes are TRBV4-2 and TRBJ2-5; no firm D call. V lost 4 bases and J 1 base, leaving 10 bases between the germline ends. Germline CDR1 is LGHNA and CDR2 is YNFKEQ. The CDR3 runs 14 residues.

The chain recombines TRBV5-6 with TRBJ1-6; TRBD1 is a possible D gene (5 bases). The CDR3 is 18 residues long. Germline lookup yields CDR1 SGHDT and CDR2 YYEEEE. The V end lost 2 bases, the J end lost 7 bases, and 22 bases lay between the germline ends. For the CDR3, the DNA is TGTGCCAGCAGCTTAATCCCTCTCCGGCGACAGAGAAATTCACCCCTCCACTTT. Its protein product is CASSLIPLRRQRNSPLHF.

The rearrangement joins TRBV5-4 to TRBJ2-3, with 7 bases that match TRBD1. This CDR3 comprises 14 residues. CDR1 and CDR2 (germline): SGHNT, YYREEE (reference sequence). V gave up 6 bases and J gave up 2 bases; unmatched junction bases: 6. Here the CDR3 DNA reads TGTGCCAGCACCAGACAGGGTCTCACAGATACGCAGTATTTT. Translating it yields CASTRQGLTDTQYF.

The gene calls are TRBV11-1 and TRBJ2-5; D is perhaps TRBD1 (6 bases). CDR1 and CDR2 from the germline V gene are SGHAT and FQDESV (reference sequence). V lost 5 bases and J lost 2, with 15 bases in between. This CDR3 is built from 15 residues. CDR3 region: CASSQRWGTQETQYF. As DNA, the CDR3 is TGTGCCAGCAGCCAACGTTGGGGGACACAAGAGACCCAGTACTTC.

This clone was seen a handful of times. The CDR3 DNA reads as TGTGCCAGCACCAAGACTAGCGGGAGCTCGTACGAGCAGTACTTC. Translating gives CASTKTSGSSYEQYF. V gene TRBV11-2 combines with J gene TRBJ2-7, with 12 positions matching TRBD2. V lost 7 bases to trimming and J lost 4 bases; unmatched junction nucleotides: 8. Per the germline V gene, CDR1 is SGHAT and CDR2 is FQNNGV. The CDR3 covers 15 residues.

The genes are TRBV27 and TRBJ1-2; D is uncertain. Trimming left V 5 bases short and J 8 bases short, with 12 bases between. The CDR3 sequence is 12 residues long. Germline V CDR1 and CDR2: MNHEY, SMNVEV (reference sequence). The CDR3 region is CASSPNGRGYTF. The CDR3 nucleotides are TGTGCCAGCAGTCCTAACGGGCGCGGCTACACCTTC.

This clone has just a few counts. The chain links TRBV5-5 to TRBJ1-2; D call uncertain. Germline CDR1 SGHKS, CDR2 YYEKEE (reference sequence). The CDR3 spans 14 residues. The V end was cut by 4 bases, the J end by 3 bases, with 13 bases between. CDR3 in DNA: TGTGCCAGCAGCCGGGTGAGGGCCGACTATGGCTACACCTTC. Translated, it gives CASSRVRADYGYTF. Drawing the rest from reference TRBV5-5 and TRBJ1-2, the complete variable domain is DAGVTQSPTHLIKTRGQQVTLRCSPISGHKSVSWYQQVLGQGPQFIFQYYEKEERGRGNFPDRFSARQFPNYSSELNVNALLLGDSALYLCASSRVRADYGYTFGSGTRLTVV.

This clone was recorded a few times. The chain employs TRBV29-1 and TRBJ2-5; the match to TRBD2 covers 8 bases. The trim removed 4 bases at V and 3 bases at J, leaving 10 bases unmatched. The CDR3 is 15 residues long. Looked up from germline, CDR1 is SQVTM and CDR2 is ANQGSEA. The CDR3 region has the DNA TGCAGCGTTGCCTTCCAACTAGCGGATGAAGAGACCCAGTACTTC. Translation: CSVAFQLADEETQYF.

This chain links TRBV5-4 with TRBJ2-1; TRBD2 matches 8 bases. CDR1 and CDR2 (germline): SGHNT, YYREEE (reference sequence). This CDR3 region has 15 residues. V dropped 3 bases and J dropped 7; count of bases not matched to a gene: 9. CDR3 loop: CASSYSGGAANEQFF. The DNA of the CDR3 is TGTGCCAGCAGCTACTCGGGAGGGGCTGCTAATGAGCAGTTCTTC.

In this sample, this clone turned up a few times. The chain links TRBV7-2 to TRBJ2-3; possibly TRBD2 for D (5 bases). V lost 5 bases and J lost 6, with 9 bases in between. The CDR3 is 12 residues long. CDR1 and CDR2 from the germline V gene are SGHTA and FQGNSA. This chain's CDR3 is CASSGSRDTQYF. The CDR3 nucleotides are TGTGCCAGCAGCGGGAGTAGGGATACGCAGTATTTT.

J is TRBJ2-7 and V is TRBV28; no firm D call. The V end lost 3 bases, the J end lost 3 bases, and 12 bases lay between the germline ends. CDR1 is MDHEN and CDR2 is SYDVKM in the germline V gene. The CDR3 is 14 amino acids. CDR3 in amino acids: CASSLRVFGYEQYV. The CDR3 nucleotides are TGTGCCAGCAGTTTGCGAGTGTTTGGCTACGAGCAGTACGTC.

This clone was found a few times. V gene TRBV29-1 combines with J gene TRBJ2-5; D tentatively reads TRBD1 or TRBD2 (5 bases each). Germline CDR1 reads SQVTM; CDR2 reads ANQGSEA. This CDR3 spans 12 amino acids. Trimming left V 7 bases short and J 3 bases short, with 12 bases between. CDR3: CSETGLEETQYF. In DNA, the CDR3 is TGCAGCGAGACGGGGCTCGAAGAGACCCAGTACTTC.

The chain employs TRBV28 and TRBJ1-1, with TRBD1 as a possible D gene (6 bases). Germline loops: CDR1 MDHEN, CDR2 SYDVKM. Deletions cut 6 bases from V and 3 bases from J, with 17 bases between. This CDR3 is built from 15 residues. The CDR3 region has the DNA TGTGCCAGCAGCTCACATGGGGGCCCGGACACTGAAGCTTTCTTT. Translating it yields CASSSHGGPDTEAFF.

This clone has only a few counts. The gene calls are TRBV6-5 and TRBJ1-5; D uncertain. The CDR3 extends over 13 amino acids. Trimming shortened V by 6 bases and J by 2 bases, and 8 bases separated the two germline ends. Germline lookup yields CDR1 MNHEY and CDR2 SVGAGI. This CDR3 reads CASRFYGNQPQHF. The CDR3 nucleotides are TGTGCCAGCAGATTTTATGGCAATCAGCCCCAGCATTTT.

This clone was seen ten or more times. J is TRBJ1-5 and V is TRBV7-2, with D uncertain. Trimming removed 5 bases from V and 6 bases from J, with 11 bases in between. CDR1 and CDR2 from the germline V gene are SGHTA and FQGNSA. The CDR3 extends over 13 amino acids. The CDR3 sequence is CASSPTSFQPQHF. The CDR3 nucleotides read TGTGCCAGCAGCCCCACTAGCTTTCAGCCCCAGCATTTT.

This clone has just a few counts. The V call is TRBV7-2, the J call TRBJ2-7; 12 bases line up with TRBD1. From germline, CDR1 is SGHTA and CDR2 FQGNSA. This CDR3 comprises 14 residues. The J segment lost 5 bases and the V segment lost 9 bases, leaving 8 bases of the junction unmatched. CDR3 sequence: CARGRDRGPDEQYV. DNA for the CDR3: TGTGCCAGGGGCAGGGACAGGGGGCCCGACGAGCAGTACGTC.

The rearrangement uses TRBV7-8 and TRBJ2-5, with 9 positions matching TRBD2. The ends lost 5 bases at V and 1 base at J; junction bases unmatched: 5. Germline V gene lookup returns CDR1 SGHVS and CDR2 FQNEAQ. The CDR3 consists of 15 residues. The CDR3: CASSTGTSRQETQYF. Here the CDR3 DNA reads TGTGCCAGCAGCACCGGGACTAGCCGCCAAGAGACCCAGTACTTC.